The clone carrying this TCR beta chain was seen a few times. The antigen is not known. These data originate in a study of vaccination and CD4 T cells after COVID-19. General observations from the study: Spike mono-reactivity was the property of 304 of 307 vaccine-specific clones in convalescent patients.

Treatment denoted: roughly nine-day PBMC culture with coronavirus spike peptide pools or control peptides (ViraFEST assay). ViraFEST grew antigen-specific T cells using peptide pools, then sequenced TCRs. The CDR3 extends over 15 amino acids. Germline V gives CDR1 SGHDN, CDR2 FVKESK. Trimming took 5 bases from V and 7 from J; bases not matched to a gene: 9. Cultured CD4+ T cell DNA was sequenced using the Oncomine TCR Beta short-read assay. Genomic DNA was extracted from cultured CD4+ T cells. TCRdb recomputed calls from the PCR reads with MiXCR, one row per CDR3 protein. The table records about 19,000 distinct CDR3 sequences, approximately 38% of them present only once.

This chain links TRBV14 with TRBJ2-2; 8 positions match TRBD1. The material sequenced was cultured CD4+ T cells from blood. This receptor was taken from a human donor with COVID-19. The CDR3 nucleotides are TGTGCCAGCAGCGGGCGACAGGGGAAAGGCGGGGAGCTGTTTTTT. It is translated as CASSGRQGKGGELFF. Full variable domain (remainder filled in from reference TRBV14 and TRBJ2-2): EAGVTQFPSHSVIEKGQTVTLRCDPISGHDNLYWYRRVMGKEIKFLLHFVKESKQDESGMPNNRFLAERTGGTYSTLKVQPAELEDSGVYFCASSGRQGKGGELFFGEGSRLTVL.